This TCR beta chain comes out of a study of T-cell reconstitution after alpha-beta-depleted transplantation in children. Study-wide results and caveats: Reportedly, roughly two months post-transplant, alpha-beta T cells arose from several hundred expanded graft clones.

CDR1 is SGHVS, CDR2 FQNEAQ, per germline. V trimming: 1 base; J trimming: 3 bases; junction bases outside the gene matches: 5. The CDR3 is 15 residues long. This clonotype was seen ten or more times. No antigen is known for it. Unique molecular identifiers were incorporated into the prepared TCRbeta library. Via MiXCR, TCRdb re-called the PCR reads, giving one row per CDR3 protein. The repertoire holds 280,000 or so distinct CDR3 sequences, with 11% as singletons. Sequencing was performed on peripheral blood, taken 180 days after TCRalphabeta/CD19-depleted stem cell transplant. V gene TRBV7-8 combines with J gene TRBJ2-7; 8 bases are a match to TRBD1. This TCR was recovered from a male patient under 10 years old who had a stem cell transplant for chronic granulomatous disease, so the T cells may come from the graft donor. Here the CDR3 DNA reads TGTGCCAGCAGCTTAGAGGGGACAGGCCTCTACGAGCAGTACTTC. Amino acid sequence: CASSLEGTGLYEQYF.